A selection of T cell receptor beta chains follows, all from one sample in a study of blood T cell repertoires in COVID-19. Sequencing was performed with immunoSEQ multiplex PCR; in TCRdb, only in-frame clones are kept and a portion is missing. The sample carries under 250,000 clones, under 90% recorded once. Sample: peripheral blood. Receptors originate from a man between 60 and 70 years old who had recovered from COVID-19. CDR3s include the opening cysteine and the closing phenylalanine or tryptophan. Fields, in order: D gene, clone size, J gene, V gene, CDR3 DNA, CDR3 protein. D genes are given only for firm matches. Clone size appears in some rows only: once, few, many, or a class for an expanded clone.

D gene: TRBD2; clone size: -; J gene: TRBJ2-7; V gene: TRBV4-1; CDR3 DNA: TGCGCCAGCAGCCAAACTAGCGGGAGGGCCGGGGAGCAGTACTTC; CDR3 protein: CASSQTSGRAGEQYF
D gene: TRBD1; clone size: -; J gene: TRBJ2-6; V gene: TRBV5-6; CDR3 DNA: TGTGCCAGCAGCTTGACAGGGGGCGTCTCTGGGGCCAACGTCCTGACTTTC; CDR3 protein: CASSLTGGVSGANVLTF
D gene: TRBD2; clone size: -; J gene: TRBJ2-3; V gene: TRBV19; CDR3 DNA: TGTGCCAGTAGTATAGGGGCGACTAGCGGGGGATGGGATACGCAGTATTTT; CDR3 protein: CASSIGATSGGWDTQYF
D gene: -; clone size: -; J gene: TRBJ1-1; V gene: TRBV7-3; CDR3 DNA: TGTGCCAGCAGCTTAGAGGGTCGCACTGAAGCTTTCTTT; CDR3 protein: CASSLEGRTEAFF
D gene: -; clone size: -; J gene: TRBJ2-4; V gene: TRBV19; CDR3 DNA: TGTGCCAGTAGTATAGACCCGGGAACGGAAGGGACCAAAAACATTCAGTACTTC; CDR3 protein: CASSIDPGTEGTKNIQYF
D gene: -; clone size: once; J gene: TRBJ1-2; V gene: TRBV6-2/TRBV6-3; CDR3 DNA: TGTGCCAGCAGCTTGAGCGAGCCTGGCTACACCTTC; CDR3 protein: CASSLSEPGYTF
D gene: -; clone size: -; J gene: TRBJ2-7; V gene: TRBV11-2; CDR3 DNA: TGTGCCAGCAGCTTCCTAGACAGAGGTTCCGAGCAGTACTTC; CDR3 protein: CASSFLDRGSEQYF
D gene: TRBD1; clone size: -; J gene: TRBJ1-2; V gene: TRBV7-3; CDR3 DNA: TGTGCCAGCAGCTCATCCATTGGACAGGCGCAGACCTTC; CDR3 protein: CASSSSIGQAQTF
D gene: -; clone size: -; J gene: TRBJ2-5; V gene: TRBV27; CDR3 DNA: TGTGCCAGCAGACACACCGGAGCAAGGGAGACCCAGTACTTC; CDR3 protein: CASRHTGARETQYF
D gene: TRBD1; clone size: once; J gene: TRBJ1-1; V gene: TRBV7-2; CDR3 DNA: TGTGCCGGGACAGATATGAACACTGAAGCTTTCTTT; CDR3 protein: CAGTDMNTEAFF
D gene: -; clone size: -; J gene: TRBJ2-7; V gene: TRBV4-1; CDR3 DNA: TGCGCCAGCAGCCTAGTCGCCTCCGGGAGAACCTACGAGCAGTACTTC; CDR3 protein: CASSLVASGRTYEQYF
D gene: TRBD2; clone size: -; J gene: TRBJ2-1; V gene: TRBV7-2; CDR3 DNA: TGTGCCAGCAGCCCCCAGCGGGATCACAATGAGCAGTTCTTC; CDR3 protein: CASSPQRDHNEQFF
D gene: TRBD2; clone size: -; J gene: TRBJ2-7; V gene: TRBV7-9; CDR3 DNA: TGTGCCAGCAGCTTAGCGACCCCTACTAGCGCTCCTTCTTTC; CDR3 protein: CASSLATPTSAPSF
D gene: TRBD1; clone size: -; J gene: TRBJ1-3; V gene: TRBV7-2; CDR3 DNA: TGTGCCAGCAGCTCTCGACAGGGTTCTGGAAACACCATATATTTT; CDR3 protein: CASSSRQGSGNTIYF
D gene: -; clone size: -; J gene: TRBJ1-5; V gene: TRBV7-9; CDR3 DNA: TGTGCCAGCAGCCCCGGTCGGGGGGTCGGCAATCAGCCCCAGCATTTT; CDR3 protein: CASSPGRGVGNQPQHF
D gene: -; clone size: -; J gene: TRBJ2-3; V gene: TRBV5-1; CDR3 DNA: TGCGCCAGCAGCCCGGAGAGGTACCCAGATACGCAGTATTTT; CDR3 protein: CASSPERYPDTQYF
D gene: -; clone size: -; J gene: TRBJ2-4; V gene: TRBV7-8; CDR3 DNA: TGTGCCAGCAGCGCCCGTCAGGGGGGTTTTTTTTTGGGGGGCAAAAACATTCAGTACTTC; CDR3 protein: CASSARQGGFFLGGKNIQYF
D gene: TRBD2; clone size: -; J gene: TRBJ2-7; V gene: TRBV30; CDR3 DNA: TGTGCCTGGAGCGCCGAACCGGGACTAGCGGGATACGAGCAGTACTTC; CDR3 protein: CAWSAEPGLAGYEQYF
D gene: TRBD2; clone size: -; J gene: TRBJ2-5; V gene: TRBV6-2/TRBV6-3; CDR3 DNA: TGTGCCAGCAGTTCCCCGGGACTAGCCATGATACAGCAAGAGACCCAGTACTTC; CDR3 protein: CASSSPGLAMIQQETQYF
D gene: TRBD1; clone size: -; J gene: TRBJ1-2; V gene: TRBV11-2; CDR3 DNA: TGTGCCAGCAGCTTTGGACAGGAATACTATGGCTACACCTTC; CDR3 protein: CASSFGQEYYGYTF
D gene: TRBD1; clone size: -; J gene: TRBJ1-4; V gene: TRBV4-1; CDR3 DNA: TGCGCCAGCAGCCAGGAATGGGACAGGCGAAATGAAAAACTGTTTTTT; CDR3 protein: CASSQEWDRRNEKLFF
D gene: TRBD2; clone size: -; J gene: TRBJ2-7; V gene: TRBV4-2; CDR3 DNA: TGTGCCAGCAGCCCAGTCGTTCGAACTAGCGGGTGGGAGCAGTACTTC; CDR3 protein: CASSPVVRTSGWEQYF
D gene: -; clone size: -; J gene: TRBJ2-2; V gene: TRBV9; CDR3 DNA: TGTGCCAGCACCCCCACGGGCGGGGCAAACACCGGGGAGCTGTTTTTT; CDR3 protein: CASTPTGGANTGELFF
D gene: -; clone size: -; J gene: TRBJ1-5; V gene: TRBV10-3; CDR3 DNA: TGTGCCATCAGCCGCAGTGATCAGCCCCAGCATTTT; CDR3 protein: CAISRSDQPQHF
D gene: TRBD1; clone size: -; J gene: TRBJ2-7; V gene: TRBV15; CDR3 DNA: TGTGCCACCAGCTTCCGGGACAGCGAGCCGGGGGAGCAGTACTTC; CDR3 protein: CATSFRDSEPGEQYF
D gene: TRBD1; clone size: -; J gene: TRBJ2-3; V gene: TRBV24-1; CDR3 DNA: TGTGCCACCAGCGAAACAGGGGAGAGCACAGATACGCAGTATTTT; CDR3 protein: CATSETGESTDTQYF
D gene: -; clone size: -; J gene: TRBJ2-7; V gene: TRBV30; CDR3 DNA: TGTGCCTGGAGTGTAGCGACCGCGGGCGAGCAGTACTTC; CDR3 protein: CAWSVATAGEQYF
D gene: -; clone size: -; J gene: TRBJ2-7; V gene: TRBV9; CDR3 DNA: TGTGCCAGCAGCAATGACACGGTCAACGAGCAGTACTTC; CDR3 protein: CASSNDTVNEQYF